This note documents a single T cell receptor (beta chain) sequence. The target antigen is unknown. These data are taken from a study of T cells in Graves' hyperthyroidism and ophthalmopathy. General study findings and limits: Blood held most thyroid clonotypes expanded above 0.001 frequency.

Researchers amplified the TCR beta CDR3 regions from RNA transcripts. Carried out on the TCR CDR3, a first-round RT-PCR used the HTBI primer set. TCRdb redid the calling of the multiplex PCR reads with MiXCR, one entry per CDR3 protein. The sample contains some 510,000 distinct CDR3 sequences, roughly 50% of which appear only once. V was shortened by 1 base and J by 3 bases, with 10 bases between the two germline ends. The CDR3 runs 14 residues. The germline V gene has CDR1 SGHRS and CDR2 YFSETQ. The sequenced sample consisted of peripheral blood or thyroid tissue (not recorded which). The V gene is TRBV5-1, the J gene TRBJ2-5; perhaps TRBD2 as D (6 bases). The clonotype comes from a woman in her late teens or twenties with Graves' hyperthyroidism. CDR3 coding DNA: TGCGCCAGCAGCTTGCAAAGACTAGAAGAGACCCAGTACTTC. It encodes CASSLQRLEETQYF.